This T cell receptor (beta chain) was documented in a study of cytomegalovirus exposure and HLA in healthy donors. Amplification used 60 Vbeta primers and 13 Jbeta primers. Sequenced by immunoSEQ multiplex PCR; TCRdb stores in-frame clones only, minus some. The sample has 180,000 or so clones, about 75% seen once. In its sample, this clone was seen once. The sample taken for sequencing was PBMCs. The clonotype comes from a man aged 40-49 years in good health and CMV-seropositive.

The CDR3 spells CASSPTSGEGETQYF. CDR3 sequence (DNA): TGTGCCAGCAGCCCGACTAGCGGAGAAGGGGAGACCCAGTACTTC. The chain has TRBV7-3 and TRBJ2-5; 9 bases are a match to TRBD2. The CDR3 runs 15 residues. CDR1 and CDR2 (germline): SGHTA, FQGTGA. V was clipped by 5 bases and J by 5 bases; unmatched bases: 9.